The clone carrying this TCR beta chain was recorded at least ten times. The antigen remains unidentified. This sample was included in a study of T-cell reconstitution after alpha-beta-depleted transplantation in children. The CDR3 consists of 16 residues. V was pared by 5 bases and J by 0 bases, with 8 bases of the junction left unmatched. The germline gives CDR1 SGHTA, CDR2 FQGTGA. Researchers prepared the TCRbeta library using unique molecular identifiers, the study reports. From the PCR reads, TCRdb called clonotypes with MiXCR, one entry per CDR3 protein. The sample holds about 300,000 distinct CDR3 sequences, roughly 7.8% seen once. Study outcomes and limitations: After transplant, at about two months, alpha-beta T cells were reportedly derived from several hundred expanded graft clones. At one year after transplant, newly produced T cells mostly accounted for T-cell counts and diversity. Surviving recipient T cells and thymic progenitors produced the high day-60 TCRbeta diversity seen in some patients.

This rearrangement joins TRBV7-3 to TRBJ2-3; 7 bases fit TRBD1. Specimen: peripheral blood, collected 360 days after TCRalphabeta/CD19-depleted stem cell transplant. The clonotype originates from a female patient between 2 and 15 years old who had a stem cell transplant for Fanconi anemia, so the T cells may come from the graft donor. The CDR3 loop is CASSLVGTASTDTQYF. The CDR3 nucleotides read TGTGCCAGCAGCCTCGTGGGGACAGCTAGCACAGATACGCAGTATTTT.